This T cell receptor beta chain was obtained from a study of blood T cell repertoires in COVID-19 (dated by TCRdb to about 2020). Regarding the research as a whole: Samples from collaborators originated in the United States, Italy and Spain and spanned both the acute and convalescent phases of COVID-19. The samples were drawn from two sources: the first 160 participants of the ongoing ImmuneRACE study, and about 1,300 subjects contributed by 6 global collaborators. HLA class I and class II types, where available, came from metadata supplied by the sample provider rather than from assay-based typing. A freely available public database, intended as a resource for researchers studying the immune response to SARS-CoV-2, is where the repertoires were released. Nearly every sample came with metadata listing a de-identified subject ID, COVID-19 status, age in years and sex. The material from the prospective study consisted of cDNA or gDNA derived from T cells, B-cell-depleted T cells, or PBMCs. The dataset comprised deeply sampled blood TCRbeta repertoires from subjects exposed to, actively infected with, or recovered from COVID-19. On the study overall, not on this receptor specifically: The amount of clinical and demographic metadata varied by source and participant and was provided uncurated.

On this clone itself: Its binding antigen is unknown. There are no base qualities to consult, and no much larger clone falls within one base.

Whole blood was collected in K2EDTA tubes by collaborating institutions according to the institutions' own protocols. Collaborator samples were shipped for TCRbeta analysis as frozen whole blood, isolated PBMCs, or DNA extracted from either sample type. The immunoSEQ Assay, a bias-controlled multiplex PCR, was used to amplify TCRbeta CDR3 regions from genomic DNA. The source study handled its data this way. Within the assay, amplification of reference gene primers was used to estimate how many nucleated cells each sample contained. To quantify the absolute abundance of each unique TCRbeta CDR3 rearrangement, sequence reads were collapsed and filtered. Productive Simpson clonality was computed per sample as the square root of Simpson's diversity index over productive rearrangements. TCRdb stores this immuneACCESS table with in-frame sequences only. Part of the clones is absent; in the studies checked, under half of the shortfall reflects unresolved V genes, and no reason is known for the rest. D and trimming were read from the DNA, whereas the V and J calls and clone size are those reported in that table. Within this sample are approximately 70,000 clones, with approximately 85% of them counted one time only. The ten largest clonotypes hold approximately 5% of the sample.

Taken from cysteine to phenylalanine, the CDR3 has 18 residues. Only the CDR3 DNA is retained, 54 bases long and in frame from the first base. CDR1 and CDR2 (MDHEN, SYDVKM) derive from the germline V gene. V drops 5 bases and J drops 7 bases, leaving 26 bases in between. This clonotype originated in a woman older than 75 with active or convalescent COVID-19. The sample taken for sequencing was peripheral blood. The sequence links TRBV28 to TRBJ1-4; TRBD1 could be the D gene, as 5 bases match. The nucleotide sequence reads as follows: TGTGCCAGCAGTCCTAACCCCGTGGGCCAGACTAGGGGTGAAAAACTGTTTTTT. Its protein product is CASSPNPVGQTRGEKLFF.